Listed below are T cell receptor beta chains from one sample, sequenced in a study of technical replicates of blood from a few donors. Libraries were prepared by immunoSEQ multiplex PCR; TCRdb keeps only in-frame clonotypes and omits some of them. The table lists about 50,000 clones, over 90% of them singletons. The sample taken for sequencing was PBMCs. Receptor source: a human donor in good health. Some clones in this sample may be carry-over from other donors' samples. The CDR3 runs from the conserved cysteine through the conserved F or W. D genes are given only for firm matches. The size entry is marked missing in some rows and otherwise reads once, few, many or a size class.

>TRBV7-8|TRBJ2-2|TRBD1|.
CASRPNTGGAGELFF
TGTGCCAGCAGACCAAATACAGGGGGTGCCGGGGAGCTGTTTTTT
>TRBV7-2|TRBJ2-3|TRBD2|.
CASSLLAGGGTDTQYF
TGTGCCAGCAGCTTACTGGCGGGGGGGGGCACAGATACGCAGTATTTT
>TRBV18|TRBJ2-5|TRBD1|.
CASQRTQGEETQYF
TGTGCCAGCCAGAGAACCCAGGGGGAAGAGACCCAGTACTTC
>TRBV7-8|TRBJ2-7|TRBD1|.
CASSLDRGIRSDEQYF
TGTGCCAGCAGCTTAGACAGGGGCATACGATCCGACGAGCAGTACTTC
>TRBV14|TRBJ2-7|TRBD2|.
CASSPPGGTPSEQYF
TGTGCCAGCAGCCCCCCGGGGGGAACCCCCTCCGAGCAGTACTTC
>TRBV25-1|TRBJ2-3|TRBD2|.
CASSDSTPGLAGDTQYF
TGTGCCAGCAGTGATTCAACTCCGGGACTAGCGGGAGATACGCAGTATTTT
>TRBV6-5|TRBJ1-1|TRBD1|.
CASRKRDRNTEAFF
TGTGCCAGCAGGAAGAGGGACAGGAACACTGAAGCTTTCTTT
>TRBV4-1|TRBJ2-4|TRBD1|.
CASSPGQGAAKNIQYF
TGCGCCAGCAGCCCTGGGCAGGGGGCGGCCAAAAACATTCAGTACTTC
>TRBV5-8|TRBJ1-4|TRBD1|.
CASSPYVQGENEKLFF
TGTGCCAGCAGCCCCTATGTACAGGGGGAAAATGAAAAACTGTTTTTT
>TRBV7-8|TRBJ2-7|TRBD2|.
CASSPPLRLAVRDEQYF
TGTGCCAGCAGCCCACCGCTAAGACTAGCGGTACGGGACGAGCAGTACTTC
>TRBV4-3|TRBJ1-2|TRBD1|.
CASSQGAEQGNYGYTF
TGCGCCAGCAGCCAAGGTGCAGAACAGGGGAACTATGGCTACACCTTC
>TRBV6-6|TRBJ1-4|TRBD1|.
CASSGQGGREKLFF
TGTGCCAGCAGTGGACAGGGTGGAAGGGAAAAACTGTTTTTT
>TRBV21-1|TRBJ2-7|.|.
CASSVSNRCEEWYEQYF
TGTGCCAGCAGCGTTTCAAATAGGTGCGAGGAATGGTACGAGCAGTACTTC
>TRBV18|TRBJ2-3|TRBD1|.
CASSPGTGADTQYF
TGTGCCAGCTCACCGGGGACAGGGGCAGATACGCAGTATTTT
>TRBV7-2|TRBJ2-3|TRBD2|.
CASKTSGTTDTQYF
TGTGCCAGCAAAACTAGCGGGACCACAGATACGCAGTATTTT
>TRBV6-5|TRBJ1-1|TRBD1|.
CASSYFQGAAEAFF
TGTGCCAGCAGTTACTTTCAGGGGGCCGCTGAAGCTTTCTTT
>TRBV27|TRBJ2-7|.|.
CASSFLGVSEQYF
TGTGCCAGCAGTTTCCTAGGCGTTTCGGAGCAGTACTTC
>TRBV11-2|TRBJ2-5|.|.
CASSLAWRPQETQYF
TGTGCCAGCAGCTTAGCCTGGAGGCCTCAAGAGACCCAGTACTTC
>TRBV4-2|TRBJ2-5|TRBD1|.
CASSQGRTGQETQYF
TGTGCCAGCAGCCAAGGGAGGACAGGACAAGAGACCCAGTACTTC
>TRBV7-9|TRBJ2-7|TRBD1|.
CASSPRIGTGSAEQYF
TGTGCCAGCAGCCCACGAATCGGGACAGGGTCCGCCGAGCAGTACTTC
>TRBV2|TRBJ2-1|.|.
CASSGLGNEQFF
TGTGCCAGCAGTGGACTAGGCAATGAGCAGTTCTTC
>TRBV2|TRBJ1-4|.|once
CASNRGNEKLFF
TGTGCCAGTAACCGGGGTAATGAAAAACTGTTTTTT
>TRBV5-4|TRBJ2-5|.|.
CASSLPSRGETQYF
TGTGCCAGCAGTTTACCTAGCCGGGGTGAGACCCAGTACTTC
>TRBV11-2|TRBJ1-1|.|.
CASRPIKRGAEAFF
TGTGCCAGCAGACCCATCAAACGGGGAGCCGAAGCTTTCTTT
>TRBV29-1|TRBJ2-2|.|.
CSVGHSNTGELFF
TGCAGCGTTGGCCACTCGAACACCGGGGAGCTGTTTTTT
>TRBV5-1|TRBJ2-5|TRBD1|.
CASSLVPGQPRGQETQYF
TGCGCCAGCAGCTTGGTTCCGGGACAGCCCAGGGGGCAAGAGACCCAGTACTTC
>TRBV7-2|TRBJ2-7|TRBD2|.
CASSLVGGGKSYEQYF
TGTGCCAGCAGCTTAGTCGGCGGGGGAAAGTCCTACGAGCAGTACTTC
>TRBV11-3|TRBJ2-5|.|.
CASSLTGKETQYF
TGTGCCAGCAGCTTGACAGGAAAAGAGACCCAGTACTTC
>TRBV7-9|TRBJ2-2|TRBD2|.
CASSPSGANTGELFF
TGTGCCAGCAGCCCAAGCGGGGCGAACACCGGGGAGCTGTTTTTT
>TRBV4-2|TRBJ2-1|TRBD2|.
CASSQEHSGRYEQFF
TGTGCCAGCAGCCAAGAACATAGCGGGAGGTATGAGCAGTTCTTC
>TRBV9|TRBJ2-1|TRBD2|.
CASSPGTSLRVSFF
TGTGCCAGCAGCCCAGGGACTAGCCTTCGGGTTTCGTTCTTC
>TRBV7-3|TRBJ2-3|.|.
CASSFSQGGGSDTQYF
TGTGCCAGCAGCTTTTCCCAGGGGGGTGGTTCGGATACGCAGTATTTT
>TRBV10-3|TRBJ2-7|TRBD2|.
CAIREAGEISYEQYF
TGTGCCATCAGGGAAGCGGGAGAGATTAGCTACGAGCAGTACTTC
>TRBV20-1|TRBJ1-5|.|.
CTPGNQPQHF
TGCACCCCCGGGAATCAGCCCCAGCATTTT
>TRBV6-5|TRBJ2-1|TRBD2|.
CASSLRGGDEQFF
TGTGCCAGCAGCCTCCGGGGGGGCGATGAGCAGTTCTTC
>TRBV4-2|TRBJ1-4|.|.
CASSRPGRGMDEKLFF
TGTGCCAGCAGCCGGCCGGGCCGGGGAATGGATGAAAAACTGTTTTTT
>TRBV7-2|TRBJ1-1|.|.
CASSPGGVRGEAFF
TGTGCCAGCAGCCCTGGGGGGGTTAGGGGTGAAGCTTTCTTT
>TRBV4-1|TRBJ2-5|.|.
CASSHPLGGARETQYF
TGCGCCAGCAGCCACCCTCTGGGGGGGGCCAGAGAGACCCAGTACTTC
>TRBV19|TRBJ2-2|TRBD1|.
CASSILQGARTGELFF
TGTGCCAGTAGTATCCTGCAGGGGGCTCGCACCGGGGAGCTGTTTTTT
>TRBV7-2|TRBJ2-3|.|.
CASSKEPSPQYF
TGTGCCAGCAGCAAAGAGCCAAGTCCGCAGTATTTT
>TRBV12-5|TRBJ1-5|.|.
CASGLGEGQRYQPQHF
TGTGCTAGTGGTTTGGGTGAAGGACAGAGATATCAGCCCCAGCATTTT
>TRBV18|TRBJ2-6|TRBD2|.
CASPSGGGRANVLTF
TGTGCCAGTCCGAGCGGCGGGGGTAGGGCCAACGTCCTGACTTTC
>TRBV5-1|TRBJ2-5|.|once
CASSLARLRQGGETQYF
TGCGCCAGCAGCTTGGCTCGTTTGCGGCAGGGAGGAGAGACCCAGTACTTC
>TRBV15|TRBJ1-1|TRBD1|.
CATSGTGRQAFF
TGTGCCACCAGCGGGACAGGGAGGCAGGCTTTCTTT
>TRBV4-1|TRBJ1-3|TRBD1|.
CASSQDLVRQGSGNTIYF
TGCGCCAGCAGCCAAGATCTCGTGCGACAGGGCTCTGGAAACACCATATATTTT